The 10 T cell receptor beta chains below were found in one sample sequenced in a study of cytomegalovirus exposure and HLA in healthy donors. With 60 Vbeta and 13 Jbeta primers, the PCR was carried out. TCRdb's copy holds only in-frame clones and misses some; the assay was immunoSEQ multiplex PCR. Among roughly 77,000 clones listed, about two thirds were seen once. The sample taken for sequencing was PBMCs. All receptors derive from a woman aged 40 to 50 in good health and CMV-seropositive.

The gene calls are TRBV6-5 and TRBJ2-4; 7 positions match TRBD1. This CDR3 has 14 amino acids. CDR1 and CDR2 (germline): MNHEY, SVGAGI. The V segment lost 4 bases and the J segment 8 bases; nucleotides outside the gene matches: 8. CDR3 DNA: TGTGCCAGCAGTTCAAGGACAGGAACGGACATTCAGTACTTC. It codes for CASSSRTGTDIQYF.

The chain carries TRBV2 and TRBJ1-3; D is unclear. The germline V gene encodes CDR1 SNHLY and CDR2 FYNNEI. CDR3 length equals 13 residues. V was clipped by 8 bases and J by 3 bases, with 11 bases between them. CDR3 nucleotides: TGTGCCAGCTGCCGGGTGCGTGGAAACACCATATATTTT. Protein: CASCRVRGNTIYF.

The chain couples TRBV2 to TRBJ2-3; 15 positions agree with TRBD2. Germline V gene sequence: CDR1 SNHLY, CDR2 FYNNEI. There are 15 residues in the CDR3. Germline trimming cut 6 bases from V and 10 bases from J; bases unmatched to any gene: 8. For the CDR3, the DNA is TGTGCCAGCAGCGTCGGGACTAGCGGGGGGTTGGCGCAGTATTTT. It translates to CASSVGTSGGLAQYF.

The chain recombines TRBV4-1 with TRBJ2-7; maybe TRBD1 (5 bases). The CDR3 has 13 residues. Trimming stripped 0 bases from V and 12 bases from J, with 15 bases between. Germline V gene sequence: CDR1 MGHRA, CDR2 YSYEKL. DNA for the CDR3: TGCGCCAGCAGCCAAGAGAAGGGGCAGGGTATGTACTTC. This sequence encodes CASSQEKGQGMYF.

V gene TRBV6-5 combines with J gene TRBJ2-5; TRBD2 aligns across 10 bases. Germline V gives CDR1 MNHEY, CDR2 SVGAGI. The CDR3 is made up of 15 amino acids. V trimming: 5 bases; J trimming: 4 bases; junction bases outside the gene matches: 7. The DNA for the CDR3 is TGTGCCAGCAGTGCGGGACTAGCGACTTTAGAGACCCAGTACTTC. It yields the protein CASSAGLATLETQYF.

This rearrangement joins TRBV4-2 to TRBJ1-2, with 9 bases matching TRBD1. With 6 bases clipped from V and 4 bases from J, the junction kept 3 bases outside the gene matches. CDR1 is LGHNA, CDR2 YNFKEQ, per germline. The length of the CDR3 is 13 residues. This CDR3 reads CASSQTGGYGYTF. The DNA of the CDR3 is TGTGCCAGCAGTCAGACAGGGGGCTATGGCTACACCTTC.

This clone showed up just once. Other DNA sequences in this sample translate to the same CDR3. The V and J genes are TRBV10-1 and TRBJ2-2, with D hard to call. The ends were cut back, 3 bases at V and 3 bases at J, with 5 bases in the middle. The CDR3 loop spans 13 amino acids. Germline V gene lookup returns CDR1 WNHNN and CDR2 SYGVQD (reference sequence). CDR3: CASSDRDTGELFF. The CDR3 DNA sequence: TGCGCCAGCAGTGACCGAGACACCGGGGAGCTGTTTTTT.

This clone was counted between two and nine times. This chain joins TRBV7-2 and TRBJ2-3; a possible D gene is TRBD1 (5 bases). The CDR3 spans 14 residues. Germline CDR1 is SGHTA and CDR2 is FQGNSA. V was shortened by 5 bases and J by 1 base, with 10 bases between the two germline ends. DNA of the CDR3: TGTGCCAGCAGCAACCAAGGGGGCACAGATACGCAGTATTTT. Translated, it gives CASSNQGGTDTQYF.

The rearrangement links TRBV2 to TRBJ2-5, with 8 bases aligning to TRBD1. The J call may be faulty, since TRBJ2-7 better matches the DNA end. The CDR3 totals 14 residues. Germline V CDR1 and CDR2: SNHLY, FYNNEI. CDR3 residues: CASSARGRSDEQYF. The DNA for the CDR3 is TGTGCCAGCAGCGCCAGGGGGCGGTCTGACGAGCAGTACTTC.

V usage is TRBV6-4 and J usage is TRBJ1-5; D ambiguous. V dropped 11 bases and J dropped 3 bases, with 14 bases sitting between them. The CDR3 spans 13 residues. Looked up from germline, CDR1 is MRHNA and CDR2 is SNTAGT. The DNA for the CDR3 is TGTGCCTCCAGCACGGGAGCCAATCAGCCCCAGCATTTT. Translated: CASSTGANQPQHF.